The next 14 T cell receptor beta chains were all read from a single sample in a study of radiation and T cells in renal cell carcinoma (dated by TCRdb to the early 2020s). The library was made by the immunoSEQ multiplex PCR assay. This is the immuneACCESS table as TCRdb keeps it, with only in-frame sequences that have V and J called. A part of the clones is gone; compared with another copy, unresolved V genes explain less than half, and the rest is unexplained. The sample includes 120,000 or so clones, with 88% observed a single time. The biggest ten clones account for 5.8% of the sample. Interpreted using the paper, the time point label stands for: blood 2 weeks post-SBRT. What the treatment or condition label conveys for this sample: 15 Gy SBRT to primary tumor, nephrectomy 4 weeks later. The starting material was blood, obtained from a patient whose treatment included radiotherapy and nephrectomy. Receptors were obtained from a woman between 70 and 85 years old with renal cell carcinoma.

This chain links TRBV2 with TRBJ2-5, with 10 bases identical to TRBD2. The CDR3 runs 16 residues. CDR1 is SNHLY and CDR2 is FYNNEI in the germline V gene. Trimming took 4 bases from V and 4 from J; bases not matched to a gene: 9. CDR3 amino acids: CASSAGSGGESETQYF. CDR3 bases: TGTGCCAGCAGTGCAGGGAGCGGGGGGGAGTCAGAGACCCAGTACTTC.

This chain uses TRBV29-1 with TRBJ2-7, with 7 bases lining up with TRBD2. CDR3 length equals 13 residues. Per the germline V gene, CDR1 is SQVTM and CDR2 is ANQGSEA. Losses at the gene ends were 0 bases for V and 5 bases for J; bases not matched to a gene: 4. In DNA, the CDR3 is TGCAGCGTTGAAGACGGGAGGAGCAACGAGCAGTACTTC. Translating it yields CSVEDGRSNEQYF.

This clone was counted a few times. V is TRBV5-1 and J is TRBJ2-1; 11 bases line up with TRBD2. V lost 0 bases and J lost 7; bases outside the gene matches: 3. This CDR3 comprises 15 residues. Germline V lookup: CDR1 SGHRS, CDR2 YFSETQ. CDR3 nucleotides: TGCGCCAGCAGCTTGGTCCGGACTAGCGGGAATGAGCAGTTCTTC. Protein product: CASSLVRTSGNEQFF.

This rearrangement joins TRBV28 to TRBJ2-1, with 11 bases lining up with TRBD2. V gave up 3 bases and J gave up 7 bases; unmatched junction bases: 5. The germline V gene has CDR1 MDHEN and CDR2 SYDVKM. The CDR3 covers 15 residues. CDR3: CASSLASGGRNEQFF. The CDR3 nucleotides read TGTGCCAGCAGTTTGGCTAGCGGGGGGCGGAATGAGCAGTTCTTC.

CDR3 sequence: CASSLQRRTHGYTF. The CDR3 bases are TGTGCCAGCAGTTTACAACGTCGGACCCATGGCTACACCTTC. V and J are TRBV28 and TRBJ1-2; D call uncertain. From germline, CDR1 is MDHEN and CDR2 SYDVKM. The V end lost 2 bases, the J end lost 6 bases, and 13 bases lay between the germline ends. There are 14 residues in the CDR3.

V usage is TRBV7-2 and J usage is TRBJ1-5; no clear D gene. V gave up 5 bases and J gave up 4 bases, with 9 bases separating them. Germline loops: CDR1 SGHTA, CDR2 FQGNSA. The CDR3 loop spans 13 amino acids. CDR3 region: CASSVYGNQPQHF. CDR3 sequence (DNA): TGTGCCAGCAGCGTATATGGGAATCAGCCCCAGCATTTT.

This chain uses TRBV4-1 with TRBJ2-1; TRBD2 matches at 9 bases. The CDR3 consists of 16 residues. Losses at the gene ends were 1 base for V and 9 bases for J; bases not matched to a gene: 10. Germline values: CDR1 MGHRA, CDR2 YSYEKL. In nucleotides, the CDR3 is TGCGCCAGCAGCCAAGTGGCTAGCGGGGCGGCGGGTGAGCAGTTCTTC. Translating gives CASSQVASGAAGEQFF.

The chain joins TRBV7-2 to TRBJ1-3; TRBD1 matches at 7 bases. The V gene's germline CDR1 is SGHTA and CDR2 FQGNSA. Losses at the gene ends were 5 bases for V and 2 bases for J; bases not matched to a gene: 3. CDR3 length equals 14 residues. The CDR3 nucleotides are TGTGCCAGCAGCGCAGGGGGGGCTGGAAACACCATATATTTT. Translated, it gives CASSAGGAGNTIYF. The variable domain in full, completed from reference TRBV7-2 and TRBJ1-3, reads GAGVSQSPSNKVTEKGKDVELRCDPISGHTALYWYRQSLGQGLEFLIYFQGNSAPDKSGLPSDRFSAERTGGSVSTLTIQRTQQEDSAVYLCASSAGGAGNTIYFGEGSWLTVV.

The rearrangement links TRBV6-1 to TRBJ2-7, with TRBD1 identical over 9 bases. The junction had 11 bases not matched to a gene; V was cut back by 5 bases and J by 6 bases. The CDR3 has 15 residues. Germline V gene data show CDR1 as MNHNS and CDR2 as SASEGT. The CDR3 sequence: CASSHPGQGPLEQYF. CDR3 DNA: TGTGCCAGCAGTCACCCGGGACAGGGCCCCCTCGAGCAGTACTTC.

This chain connects TRBV5-1 to TRBJ1-5, with 9 bases lining up with TRBD1. The V segment lost 4 bases and the J segment 4 bases; nucleotides outside the gene matches: 3. Germline V CDR1 and CDR2: SGHRS, YFSETQ. CDR3 size: 14 residues. The CDR3 DNA follows: TGCGCCAGCAGCGTCGGGACAGGGAATCAGCCCCAGCATTTT. Translation: CASSVGTGNQPQHF. Complete variable domain (other parts from reference TRBV5-1 and TRBJ1-5): KAGVTQTPRYLIKTRGQQVTLSCSPISGHRSVSWYQQTPGQGLQFLFEYFSETQRNKGNFPGRFSGRQFSNSRSEMNVSTLELGDSALYLCASSVGTGNQPQHFGDGTRLSIL.

This chain joins TRBV11-2 and TRBJ2-7, with 8 bases fitting TRBD1. Germline V gives CDR1 SGHAT, CDR2 FQNNGV. V shed 6 bases, J shed 2 bases, and the junction held 21 bases outside the gene matches. CDR3 length equals 19 residues. CDR3 in amino acids: CASSYMSGQGAIRAYEQYF. CDR3 coding DNA: TGTGCCAGCAGTTACATGAGCGGGCAGGGGGCGATTAGGGCCTACGAGCAGTACTTC.

V and J are TRBV29-1 and TRBJ1-3; D not certain. The CDR3 loop spans 11 amino acids. The V end was cut by 6 bases, the J end by 4 bases, with 7 bases between. Per the germline V gene, CDR1 is SQVTM and CDR2 is ANQGSEA. CDR3 amino acids: CSVNQGNTIYF. CDR3 DNA: TGCAGCGTGAACCAGGGAAACACCATATATTTT.

CDR3: CASSLGVGNSPLHF. Here the CDR3 DNA reads TGTGCCAGCAGCTTGGGGGTAGGCAATTCACCCCTCCACTTT. The V gene is TRBV5-4, the J gene TRBJ1-6; D not certain. This CDR3 is 14 amino acids long. The V end lost 0 bases, the J end lost 7 bases, and 8 bases lay between the germline ends. Germline CDR1 SGHNT, CDR2 YYREEE (reference sequence).

This rearrangement joins TRBV27 to TRBJ2-5; TRBD1 is a possible D gene (5 bases). V was pared by 5 bases and J by 3 bases, with 10 bases between. From germline, CDR1 is MNHEY and CDR2 SMNVEV (reference sequence). CDR3 length equals 13 residues. The CDR3 coding sequence is TGTGCCAGCAGTCGGCAGGGTAAAGAGACCCAGTACTTC. This translates into CASSRQGKETQYF.